This entry lists 21 T cell receptor beta chains sequenced from one sample in a study of CD8 T cells in Susac syndrome. The authors reverse transcribed about 0.5 to 1 ug RNA with random hexamers. TCRdb passed the immunoSEQ multiplex PCR reads through MiXCR, listing each CDR3 protein once. The sample gives 100,000 to 150,000 distinct CDR3 sequences, around 94% of which show up once; around 0.087% is in the top ten. Sequencing was performed on CD4+ T cells from PBMCs. The receptors here all came from a human donor in good health.

Points on this clonotype: Mismatch with germline at one junction end may stem from a read error. The chain joins TRBV4-1 to TRBJ1-5; D not resolved. CDR3 length: 14 amino acids. The V gene's germline CDR1 is MGHRA and CDR2 YSYEKL. CDR3 residues: CANSQEHNNQPQHF. In DNA, the CDR3 is TGCGCCAACAGCCAAGAGCACAACAATCAGCCCCAGCATTTT.

The chain uses TRBV5-1 and TRBJ1-2; 8 bases line up with TRBD1. This CDR3 is 14 amino acids long. Per the germline V gene, CDR1 is SGHRS and CDR2 is YFSETQ. The V gene end was trimmed by 4 bases and the J gene end by 3 bases; junction bases not matched to a gene: 5. The CDR3 coding sequence is TGCGCCAGCAGCCCGATGGGACAGGACTATGGCTACACCTTC. This sequence encodes CASSPMGQDYGYTF.

V gene TRBV2 combines with J gene TRBJ2-6; D is unresolved. This CDR3 spans 13 amino acids. The germline V and J ends were trimmed by 2 bases and 6 bases, with 5 bases remaining between them. Germline V lookup: CDR1 SNHLY, CDR2 FYNNEI. CDR3 sequence reads: CASSELLANVLTF. CDR3 nucleotide sequence: TGTGCCAGCAGTGAATTACTGGCCAACGTCCTGACTTTC.

The genes are TRBV27 and TRBJ1-2; TRBD1 matches 8 bases. Germline CDR1 reads MNHEY; CDR2 reads SMNVEV (reference sequence). This CDR3 is 13 amino acids long. The junction had 8 bases not matched to a gene; V was cut back by 6 bases and J by 8 bases. CDR3 nucleotide sequence: TGTGCCAGCAGAGCAGGGGGCGCGGTAGGCTACACCTTC. As protein: CASRAGGAVGYTF.

The chain uses TRBV5-1 and TRBJ2-5, with D perhaps matching TRBD2 (6 bases). This CDR3 has 14 amino acids. CDR1 and CDR2 (germline): SGHRS, YFSETQ. Trimming shortened V by 2 bases and J by 1 base, and 9 bases separated the two germline ends. CDR3 residues: CASSLGGIQETQYF. In nucleotides, the CDR3 is TGCGCCAGCAGCTTAGGAGGGATCCAAGAGACCCAGTACTTC.

The rearrangement joins TRBV18 to TRBJ2-2; D is unclear. V lost 0 bases to trimming and J lost 5 bases, with 4 bases between them. This CDR3 is built from 13 residues. Germline-derived CDR1 and CDR2 are KGHSH and LQKENI. The CDR3 DNA sequence: TGTGCCAGCTCACCACCAGGGACCGGGGAGCTGTTTTTT. This sequence encodes CASSPPGTGELFF. Using reference TRBV18 and TRBJ2-2 for the parts outside the CDR3, the full variable domain is NAGVMQNPRHLVRRRGQEARLRCSPMKGHSHVYWYRQLPEEGLKFMVYLQKENIIDESGMPKERFSAEFPKEGPSILRIQQVVRGDSAAYFCASSPPGTGELFFGEGSRLTVL.

The chain employs TRBV30 and TRBJ1-1, with D uncertain. The length of the CDR3 is 14 residues. Trimming stripped 1 base from V and 1 base from J, with 10 bases between. Germline V CDR1 and CDR2: GTSNPN, SVGIG (reference sequence). CDR3 amino acids: CAWSARGGNTEAFF. The CDR3 DNA reads TGTGCCTGGAGTGCCAGAGGAGGGAACACTGAAGCTTTCTTT.

The chain links TRBV19 to TRBJ1-5; D is uncertain. Trimming took 3 bases from V and 3 from J, leaving 6 bases between them. CDR3 length equals 13 residues. Germline CDR1 LNHDA, CDR2 SQIVND (reference sequence). CDR3 in amino acids: CASSISPNQPQHF. CDR3 sequence (DNA): TGTGCCAGTAGTATCAGCCCCAATCAGCCCCAGCATTTT.

The CDR3 sequence is CASSQESTGAANSPLHF. CDR3 nucleotides: TGCGCCAGCAGCCAAGAGAGTACAGGGGCCGCTAATTCACCCCTCCACTTT. The chain has TRBV4-1 and TRBJ1-6; TRBD1 aligns across 7 bases. CDR3 length: 17 residues. Germline V lookup: CDR1 MGHRA, CDR2 YSYEKL. The V and J ends lost 0 bases and 6 bases, in that order; junction bases with no gene match: 8.

The rearrangement joins TRBV11-2 to TRBJ2-3, with TRBD2 matching over 8 bases. This CDR3 comprises 13 residues. The V segment lost 0 bases and the J segment 12 bases; nucleotides outside the gene matches: 5. In germline, CDR1 is SGHAT, CDR2 FQNNGV. CDR3 region: CASSLDHSGSQYF. In DNA form, the CDR3 reads TGTGCCAGCAGCTTAGATCACAGCGGGAGCCAGTATTTT. The entire variable domain, with the rest obtained from reference TRBV11-2 and TRBJ2-3, is as follows: EAGVAQSPRYKIIEKRQSVAFWCNPISGHATLYWYQQILGQGPKLLIQFQNNGVVDDSQLPKDRFSAERLKGVDSTLKIQPAKLEDSAVYLCASSLDHSGSQYFGPGTRLTVL.

This chain joins TRBV25-1 and TRBJ1-2; 8 bases align to TRBD1. The CDR3 spans 14 residues. V lost 4 bases, J lost 5 bases, and 6 bases stayed unmatched. Germline V gene lookup returns CDR1 MGHDK and CDR2 SYGVNS. The CDR3 nucleotides are TGTGCCAGCAGTGGCAGGGGGCGTCAATATGGCTACACCTTC. Protein: CASSGRGRQYGYTF.

This CDR3 reads CASSEGQGNYGYTF. The CDR3 DNA reads as TGTGCCAGCAGTGAAGGACAGGGGAACTATGGCTACACCTTC. The V call is TRBV2, the J call TRBJ1-2; 8 nucleotides align to TRBD1. Germline V gives CDR1 SNHLY, CDR2 FYNNEI. The CDR3 extends over 14 amino acids. With 1 base clipped from V and 2 bases from J, the junction kept 0 bases outside the gene matches.

The chain links TRBV7-2 to TRBJ2-5, with a weak D call TRBD2 (6 bases). Germline V gives CDR1 SGHTA, CDR2 FQGNSA. Between the trimmed V and J ends, which lost 5 bases and 5 bases, there was a span of 15 bases. The CDR3 spans 14 residues. The CDR3 sequence is CASSNTGLLETQYF. In DNA, the CDR3 is TGTGCCAGCAGCAATACGGGACTCCTGGAGACCCAGTACTTC.

This chain connects TRBV7-9 to TRBJ1-5; D not certain. Per the germline V gene, CDR1 is SEHNR and CDR2 is FQNEAQ (reference sequence). This CDR3 is built from 15 residues. Between the trimmed V and J ends, which lost 1 base and 2 bases, there was a span of 9 bases. The DNA for the CDR3 is TGTGCCAGCAGCTTAGGAGGGCGACGCAATCAGCCCCAGCATTTT. Amino acids: CASSLGGRRNQPQHF.

The genes are TRBV6-5 and TRBJ1-2; D is undetermined. This CDR3 region has 16 residues. The V gene's germline CDR1 is MNHEY and CDR2 SVGAGI. Trimming stripped 5 bases from V and 2 bases from J, with 18 bases between. CDR3 residues: CASSIRRASRNYGYTF. The DNA for the CDR3 is TGTGCCAGCAGTATACGTCGGGCCTCCCGAAACTATGGCTACACCTTC.

The V call is TRBV29-1, the J call TRBJ1-2; D perhaps matches TRBD1 (5 bases). This CDR3 contains 12 residues. V lost 4 bases, J lost 3 bases, and 9 bases lay in between. Germline V gene lookup returns CDR1 SQVTM and CDR2 ANQGSEA. The CDR3, as DNA: TGCAGCGTTGGTGGGGGGGACTATGGCTACACCTTC. Amino acids: CSVGGGDYGYTF.

The V call is TRBV29-1, the J call TRBJ1-1, with a weak D call TRBD1 (5 bases). The CDR3 runs to 11 residues. V lost 4 bases and J lost 7, with 10 bases in between. CDR1 is SQVTM, CDR2 ANQGSEA, per germline. CDR3: CSVGTSSEAFF. In DNA form, the CDR3 reads TGCAGCGTTGGGACATCGAGTGAAGCTTTCTTT.

The chain employs TRBV25-1 and TRBJ1-2; D not certain. Germline assignment: CDR1 MGHDK and CDR2 SYGVNS. The CDR3 length is 14 residues. The V and J ends lost 10 bases and 5 bases respectively, with 20 bases between them. CDR3 DNA sequence: TGTGCCACCTCCCCCAGCGGAGTCGGGTATGGCTACACCTTC. It encodes CATSPSGVGYGYTF.

The chain has TRBV18 and TRBJ2-5; D call uncertain. CDR3 size: 11 residues. The V end lost 3 bases, the J end lost 7 bases, and 6 bases lay between the germline ends. Germline assignment: CDR1 KGHSH and CDR2 LQKENI. CDR3 amino acids: CASSPGGTQYF. The CDR3 DNA follows: TGTGCCAGCTCACCGGGTGGGACCCAGTACTTC.

V and J are TRBV20-1 and TRBJ1-4, with D uncertain. The CDR3 sequence is 13 residues long. V was trimmed by 2 bases and J by 7 bases, leaving 11 bases between them. Germline V gene sequence: CDR1 DFQATT, CDR2 SNEGSKA (reference sequence). DNA for the CDR3: TGCAGTGCTAGACTCCCCGGAGGTGAAAAACTGTTTTTT. Amino acids: CSARLPGGEKLFF.

The chain carries TRBV7-9 and TRBJ1-2; D remains ambiguous. CDR1 is SEHNR, CDR2 FQNEAQ, per germline (reference sequence). V was trimmed by 3 bases and J by 5 bases, leaving 13 bases between them. The CDR3 length is 14 residues. The CDR3 region has the DNA TGTGCCAGCAGCTTTGCAGCCCTGAGATATGGCTACACCTTC. It specifies CASSFAALRYGYTF.